A single sample is the source of the 19 T cell receptor beta chains below, sequenced in a study of blood T cell repertoires in COVID-19. The protocol was immunoSEQ multiplex PCR, while the TCRdb copy is restricted to in-frame clones and leaves out a portion. The sample has 150,000 to 200,000 clones; 85% to 95% are singletons. Sequencing input: peripheral blood. The receptors stem from a woman aged 60 to 75 with COVID-19, enrolled during active disease.

The gene calls are TRBV5-1 and TRBJ2-7; 9 bases match TRBD1. The V gene end was trimmed by 4 bases and the J gene end by 0 bases; junction bases not matched to a gene: 8. The CDR3 has 16 amino acids. CDR1 SGHRS and CDR2 YFSETQ come from the germline V gene. The CDR3 reads CASSAGRDRVSYEQYF. The CDR3 DNA is TGCGCCAGCAGCGCGGGACGGGACAGGGTCTCCTACGAGCAGTACTTC.

The chain combines TRBV6-5 with TRBJ1-1, with 7 bases that match TRBD1. CDR1 is MNHEY and CDR2 is SVGAGI in the germline V gene. The trim removed 6 bases at V and 1 base at J, leaving 8 bases unmatched. This CDR3 spans 15 amino acids. The CDR3 coding sequence is TGTGCCAGCAGGTCTTTTCAGGGGGGGAACACTGAAGCTTTCTTT. Translating it yields CASRSFQGGNTEAFF.

This chain connects TRBV3-1 (or the pseudogene TRBV3-2) to TRBJ1-1; D ambiguous. Per germline, CDR1 LGHDT and CDR2 YNNKEL (reference sequence). CDR3 length equals 12 residues. V gave up 4 bases and J gave up 4 bases, with 7 bases separating them. The CDR3 region has the DNA TGTGCCAGCAGCCGGTTAGCCACTGAAGCTTTCTTT. Translated, it gives CASSRLATEAFF.

The chain couples TRBV7-2 to TRBJ1-5; 9 positions match TRBD1. The CDR3 totals 15 residues. The ends lost 2 bases at V and 6 bases at J; junction bases unmatched: 5. Germline CDR1 SGHTA, CDR2 FQGNSA. CDR3 sequence reads: CASSLYRGQGQPQHF. DNA for the CDR3: TGTGCCAGCAGCTTATACAGGGGGCAGGGTCAGCCCCAGCATTTT. The entire variable domain, with the rest obtained from reference TRBV7-2 and TRBJ1-5, is as follows: GAGVSQSPSNKVTEKGKDVELRCDPISGHTALYWYRQSLGQGLEFLIYFQGNSAPDKSGLPSDRFSAERTGGSVSTLTIQRTQQEDSAVYLCASSLYRGQGQPQHFGDGTRLSIL.

V gene TRBV9 combines with J gene TRBJ1-1, with D tentatively TRBD1 (5 bases). The V gene's germline CDR1 is SGDLS and CDR2 YYNGEE. There are 14 residues in the CDR3. V lost 4 bases to trimming and J lost 4 bases, with 14 bases between them. The CDR3 reads CASSPQGGSTEAFF. The CDR3, as DNA: TGTGCCAGCAGCCCCCAGGGAGGGAGCACTGAAGCTTTCTTT.

This chain connects TRBV19 to TRBJ1-1; D may be TRBD1 (6 bases). The CDR3 has 17 amino acids. Trimming took 2 bases from V and 1 from J, leaving 17 bases between them. Germline V CDR1 and CDR2: LNHDA, SQIVND (reference sequence). The CDR3 DNA reads TGTGCCAGTAGTATACCCCTAAGGCCAGGGGCGAACACTGAAGCTTTCTTT. It codes for CASSIPLRPGANTEAFF.

The chain combines TRBV4-1 with TRBJ2-3, with 8 bases matching TRBD1. The V and J ends lost 4 bases and 3 bases, in that order; junction bases with no gene match: 12. The germline V gene has CDR1 MGHRA and CDR2 YSYEKL. The CDR3 has 17 amino acids. The CDR3 spells CASSRIIDRGGTDTQYF. CDR3 nucleotides: TGCGCCAGCAGCCGAATAATTGACAGGGGAGGAACAGATACGCAGTATTTT.

The chain is built from TRBV4-1 and TRBJ1-1; 7 nucleotides match TRBD1. Germline CDR1 and CDR2: MGHRA and YSYEKL. This CDR3 region has 15 residues. The trim removed 3 bases at V and 5 bases at J, leaving 9 bases unmatched. The DNA of the CDR3 is TGCGCCAGCAGCCAGGTCAACAGGGGAGATACTGAAGCTTTCTTT. This gives the protein CASSQVNRGDTEAFF.

This chain links TRBV11-3 with TRBJ2-2; D possibly corresponds to TRBD2 (6 bases). CDR1 and CDR2 from the germline V gene are SGHNT and YENEEA. V was pared by 1 base and J by 6 bases, with 15 bases between. The CDR3 has 16 amino acids. CDR3 sequence (DNA): TGTGCCAGCAGCTTAGGGGGACTGATTCCCTCCGGGGAGCTGTTTTTT. It encodes CASSLGGLIPSGELFF.

Only one count was recorded for this clone. This rearrangement joins TRBV7-2 to TRBJ1-1; D possibly corresponds to TRBD1 (5 bases). CDR3 size: 15 residues. Trimming took off 1 base at V and 5 bases at J, with 14 bases between the two ends. CDR1 and CDR2 from the germline V gene are SGHTA and FQGNSA. The CDR3: CASSLGVQGRTEAFF. CDR3 nucleotides: TGTGCCAGCAGCTTAGGGGTCCAGGGTCGTACTGAAGCTTTCTTT.

The chain uses TRBV2 and TRBJ1-1; 10 bases line up with TRBD1. With 6 bases clipped from V and 10 bases from J, the junction kept 14 bases outside the gene matches. From germline, CDR1 is SNHLY and CDR2 FYNNEI. The CDR3 totals 15 residues. The DNA of the CDR3 is TGTGCCAGCAGATCAAGACAGGGGGCAGGGCGGGGAGCTTTCTTT. It yields the protein CASRSRQGAGRGAFF. Using reference TRBV2 and TRBJ1-1 for the parts outside the CDR3, the full variable domain is EPEVTQTPSHQVTQMGQEVILRCVPISNHLYFYWYRQILGQKVEFLVSFYNNEISEKSEIFDDQFSVERPDGSNFTLKIRSTKLEDSAMYFCASRSRQGAGRGAFFGQGTRLTVV.

The chain combines TRBV15 with TRBJ2-7; 7 positions match TRBD1. This CDR3 spans 18 amino acids. V gave up 2 bases and J gave up 4 bases; unmatched junction bases: 17. Per the germline V gene, CDR1 is LNHNV and CDR2 is YYDKDF (reference sequence). The CDR3 is CATSRTTGTVLNRYEQYF. CDR3 DNA sequence: TGTGCCACCAGCAGAACGACCGGGACAGTCTTAAATCGGTACGAGCAGTACTTC.

The chain carries TRBV6-5 and TRBJ1-1; D is unclear. The CDR3 runs 15 residues. In germline, CDR1 is MNHEY, CDR2 SVGAGI. V lost 7 bases and J 2 bases, leaving 17 bases between the germline ends. The CDR3 sequence: CASITLLYSNTEAFF. For the CDR3, the DNA is TGTGCCAGCATTACGCTACTCTACAGTAACACTGAAGCTTTCTTT.

The CDR3 DNA follows: TGTGCCAGTGCAGGGATGGGCAATCAGCCCCAGCATTTT. It is translated as CASAGMGNQPQHF. This chain connects TRBV19 to TRBJ1-5, with D possibly TRBD1 on 5 matching bases. V was shortened by 8 bases and J by 2 bases, with 10 bases between the two germline ends. CDR3 length equals 13 residues. Germline V CDR1 and CDR2: LNHDA, SQIVND (reference sequence).

This chain links TRBV6-5 with TRBJ1-3; 7 nucleotides match TRBD1. Trimming took 8 bases from V and 7 from J; bases not matched to a gene: 8. The CDR3 has 13 residues. Germline assignment: CDR1 MNHEY and CDR2 SVGAGI. As DNA, the CDR3 is TGTGCCAGCCGCCTCGACAGGGCGAACACCATATATTTT. Encoded protein: CASRLDRANTIYF.

With regard to this clone: The sample has other DNA sequences that encode this CDR3 too. This sequence joins TRBV19 and TRBJ1-1, with D possibly matching TRBD1 (6 bases). Trimming left V 4 bases short and J 0 bases short, with 9 bases between. The germline V gene encodes CDR1 LNHDA and CDR2 SQIVND (reference sequence). The CDR3 spans 14 residues. The CDR3 loop reads CASSTQGMNTEAFF. The CDR3 bases are TGTGCCAGTAGTACGCAGGGGATGAACACTGAAGCTTTCTTT.

The gene calls are TRBV9 and TRBJ2-1; D not resolved. Per germline, CDR1 SGDLS and CDR2 YYNGEE. The V end lost 0 bases, the J end lost 0 bases, and 10 bases lay between the germline ends. The CDR3 is 16 amino acids. CDR3 amino acids: CASSVERTNSYNEQFF. CDR3 nucleotide sequence: TGTGCCAGCAGCGTAGAGCGTACAAACTCCTACAATGAGCAGTTCTTC.

The chain couples TRBV25-1 to TRBJ2-7, with TRBD1 matching 7 bases. V was pared by 3 bases and J by 4 bases, with 3 bases of the junction left unmatched. Germline CDR1 is MGHDK and CDR2 is SYGVNS. The CDR3 runs to 13 residues. The CDR3 DNA sequence: TGTGCCAGCAGTGACCCCAGGGGGTACGAGCAGTACTTC. It translates to CASSDPRGYEQYF.

J is TRBJ1-4 and V is TRBV30, with D unresolved. This CDR3 comprises 14 residues. With 4 bases removed from V and 0 bases from J, the gap between germline ends came to 9 bases. Germline lookup yields CDR1 GTSNPN and CDR2 SVGIG (reference sequence). For the CDR3, the DNA is TGTGCCTGGACCGAGGGCGCAACTAATGAAAAACTGTTTTTT. This translates into CAWTEGATNEKLFF.